A single sample gave rise to the 24 T cell receptor beta chains below, sequenced in a study of beta chain features in type 1 diabetes. The whole isolated RNA underwent reverse transcription, so sequencing captured expressed TCRB transcripts. Using immunoSEQ multiplex PCR, the repertoire was profiled, and TCRdb retains in-frame clones only, with some absent. Seen here are 300,000 to 400,000 clones, over 9.5% observed once, and the top ten hold approximately 0.015%. The sequencing input was naive CD4+ T cells from blood. These receptors came from a man aged 18 to 29 in good health.

This clone was seen a few times. The chain carries TRBV18 and TRBJ1-1, with D possibly TRBD1 on 5 matching bases. Germline V gene data show CDR1 as KGHSH and CDR2 as LQKENI. CDR3 size: 14 residues. V lost 5 bases to trimming and J lost 4 bases, with 14 bases between them. For the CDR3, the DNA is TGTGCCAGCTCAACGGGGGTTGGGGCCACTGAAGCTTTCTTT. This encodes CASSTGVGATEAFF.

This chain links TRBV6-6 with TRBJ1-4, with D possibly matching TRBD1 (6 bases). CDR3 length equals 12 residues. The germline V gene has CDR1 MNHNY and CDR2 SVGAGI (reference sequence). The ends were cut back, 3 bases at V and 14 bases at J, with 13 bases in the middle. CDR3 in amino acids: CASSYDDRRLFF. The CDR3 nucleotides read TGTGCCAGCAGTTATGACGACAGGAGGCTGTTTTTT.

The chain uses TRBV30 and TRBJ2-5, with 9 nucleotides matching TRBD2. The germline V gene has CDR1 GTSNPN and CDR2 SVGIG (reference sequence). This CDR3 region has 16 residues. The trim removed 1 base at V and 4 bases at J, leaving 10 bases unmatched. The chain's CDR3 is CAWSDGLAGYGETQYF. The CDR3 DNA is TGTGCCTGGAGTGACGGTCTAGCGGGATATGGAGAGACCCAGTACTTC.

The V call is TRBV5-1, the J call TRBJ1-2; 9 bases agree with TRBD1. After removal of 2 bases from V and 6 bases from J, the junction contained 8 bases not matched to a gene. CDR1 is SGHRS, CDR2 YFSETQ, per germline. This CDR3 contains 15 residues. The CDR3, as DNA: TGCGCCAGCAGCTTCGGGACAGGGACGCGCAATGGCTACACCTTC. Translated, it gives CASSFGTGTRNGYTF.

The chain links TRBV7-9 to TRBJ2-3; 7 positions match TRBD1. V was pared by 7 bases and J by 3 bases, with 7 bases of the junction left unmatched. The CDR3 has 14 amino acids. CDR1 SEHNR and CDR2 FQNEAQ come from the germline V gene (reference sequence). CDR3 loop: CASTKAGGTDTQYF. In DNA, the CDR3 is TGTGCCAGCACCAAAGCAGGGGGAACAGATACGCAGTATTTT. Using reference TRBV7-9 and TRBJ2-3 for the parts outside the CDR3, the full variable domain is DTGVSQNPRHKITKRGQNVTFRCDPISEHNRLYWYRQTLGQGPEFLTYFQNEAQLEKSRLLSDRFSAERPKGSFSTLEIQRTEQGDSAMYLCASTKAGGTDTQYFGPGTRLTVL.

This clone was observed a handful of times. The rearrangement links TRBV4-3 to TRBJ2-1, with TRBD1 matching 8 bases. V trimming: 0 bases; J trimming: 6 bases; junction bases outside the gene matches: 7. Germline CDR1 is LGHNA and CDR2 is YSLEER. This CDR3 is built from 16 residues. The CDR3: CASSQEAGGYVNEQFF. DNA of the CDR3: TGCGCCAGCAGCCAAGAAGCAGGGGGCTATGTCAATGAGCAGTTCTTC.

This chain links TRBV29-1 with TRBJ2-2; a weak D match, TRBD2 (6 bases). The V gene lost 6 bases and the J gene lost 6 bases, with 14 bases spanning the gap. This CDR3 region has 13 residues. Germline V lookup: CDR1 SQVTM, CDR2 ANQGSEA. CDR3 nucleotide sequence: TGCAGCGTGATGGCCGGGGGAGCCGGGGAGCTGTTTTTT. This encodes CSVMAGGAGELFF.

This clone was seen a handful of times. V gene TRBV7-7 combines with J gene TRBJ2-1; 11 bases map to TRBD1. The germline V gene has CDR1 SSHAT and CDR2 FNYEAQ (reference sequence). This CDR3 region has 15 residues. With V trimmed by 4 bases and J by 6 bases, 5 bases remained unmatched. Written as DNA, the CDR3 is TGTGCCAGCAGCTCCGGACAGGGGGCAATCAATGAGCAGTTCTTC. As protein: CASSSGQGAINEQFF.

This clone was detected once. The chain is built from TRBV6-1 and TRBJ1-2, with 12 bases matching TRBD1. This CDR3 has 14 residues. The germline V gene has CDR1 MNHNS and CDR2 SASEGT. The J segment lost 7 bases and the V segment lost 5 bases, leaving 5 bases of the junction unmatched. CDR3 sequence: CASSPGQGAGGYTF. CDR3 DNA sequence: TGTGCCAGCAGTCCGGGACAGGGGGCCGGTGGCTACACCTTC.

This clone was recorded a few times. The chain recombines TRBV6-1 with TRBJ1-2; TRBD1 might be the D (6 bases). Trimming left V 7 bases short and J 5 bases short, with 14 bases between. The CDR3 sequence is 13 residues long. CDR1 and CDR2 from the germline V gene are MNHNS and SASEGT. The CDR3, as DNA: TGTGCCAGCACCACCGGACAGAATTATGGCTACACCTTC. This gives the protein CASTTGQNYGYTF.

The gene calls are TRBV5-4 and TRBJ2-7; D is undetermined. This CDR3 is built from 15 residues. In germline, CDR1 is SGHNT, CDR2 YYREEE (reference sequence). V was cut by 0 bases and J by 2 bases, with 12 bases left in between. The DNA of the CDR3 is TGTGCCAGCAGCTTGGACAGAGCTGCCCCCTACGAGCAGTACTTC. Amino acid sequence: CASSLDRAAPYEQYF.

The rearrangement joins TRBV12-5 to TRBJ1-1, with no clear D. This CDR3 region has 14 residues. CDR1 LGHNT and CDR2 FRNRAP come from the germline V gene. V lost 7 bases to trimming and J lost 0 bases, with 12 bases between them. The CDR3 DNA reads as TGTGCTAGTGTGGGAGTCCCTATGAACACTGAAGCTTTCTTT. Its translation is CASVGVPMNTEAFF.

This clone was picked up a small number of times. The chain joins TRBV28 to TRBJ2-7; no definite D call. V was shortened by 1 base and J by 6 bases, with 16 bases between the two germline ends. This CDR3 is 15 amino acids long. Germline CDR1 reads MDHEN; CDR2 reads SYDVKM. The CDR3 nucleotides are TGTGCCAGCAGTTTATCGTCTCTAGGATCCCCCGAGCAGTACTTC. It encodes CASSLSSLGSPEQYF.

The chain has TRBV5-6 and TRBJ1-5; D not certain. Deletions cut 0 bases from V and 4 bases from J, with 5 bases between. There are 13 residues in the CDR3. Germline assignment: CDR1 SGHDT and CDR2 YYEEEE. CDR3 amino acids: CASSLAANQPQHF. The CDR3 DNA reads TGTGCCAGCAGCTTGGCAGCGAATCAGCCCCAGCATTTT.

This clone appeared a few times. As DNA, the CDR3 is TGTGCCAGCAGCACCCTAGCAGCGGGAGGACCCTACGAGCAGTACTTC. It codes for CASSTLAAGGPYEQYF. This chain connects TRBV28 to TRBJ2-7; 9 bases align to TRBD2. The V gene end was trimmed by 6 bases and the J gene end by 2 bases; junction bases not matched to a gene: 11. Per the germline V gene, CDR1 is MDHEN and CDR2 is SYDVKM. This CDR3 contains 16 residues. The full variable domain, with the rest looked up from reference TRBV28 and TRBJ2-7, is DVKVTQSSRYLVKRTGEKVFLECVQDMDHENMFWYRQDPGLGLRLIYFSYDVKMKEKGDIPEGYSVSREKKERFSLILESASTNQTSMYLCASSTLAAGGPYEQYFGPGTRLTVT.

This clone was found a few times. The genes are TRBV5-4 and TRBJ1-4; D might be TRBD1 (5 bases). CDR3 size: 16 residues. Germline assignment: CDR1 SGHNT and CDR2 YYREEE (reference sequence). V shed 4 bases and J shed 0 bases, with 13 bases lying between them. The CDR3: CASSPDTGTTNEKLFF. CDR3 DNA sequence: TGTGCCAGCAGCCCTGATACAGGAACAACTAATGAAAAACTGTTTTTT.

The rearrangement uses TRBV30 and TRBJ1-2, with D maybe TRBD1 (5 bases). CDR1 and CDR2 from the germline V gene are GTSNPN and SVGIG (reference sequence). This CDR3 has 16 amino acids. The germline V and J ends were trimmed by 0 bases and 0 bases, with 14 bases remaining between them. In DNA, the CDR3 is TGTGCCTGGAGTGTAGCCAGGGCTGGAGCTAACTATGGCTACACCTTC. Encoded protein: CAWSVARAGANYGYTF.

The chain has TRBV4-3 and TRBJ2-7; TRBD1 might be the D (6 bases). Trimming shortened V by 4 bases and J by 0 bases, and 13 bases separated the two germline ends. The CDR3 sequence is 15 residues long. Germline V lookup: CDR1 LGHNA, CDR2 YSLEER. The CDR3 loop is CASSLRDTISYEQYF. Written as DNA, the CDR3 is TGCGCCAGCAGCCTACGGGACACCATCTCCTACGAGCAGTACTTC.

The sample holds a few counts of this clone. The chain couples TRBV6-1 to TRBJ2-7; D is undetermined. This CDR3 contains 15 residues. The V end was cut by 6 bases, the J end by 3 bases, with 18 bases between. Looked up from germline, CDR1 is MNHNS and CDR2 is SASEGT. The CDR3: CASRSETGQYYEQYF. CDR3 DNA: TGTGCCAGCAGATCAGAAACTGGGCAATACTACGAGCAGTACTTC.

The chain joins TRBV21-1 to TRBJ2-7; no check of the table's D call, TRBD1, against the DNA was made. TRBV21-1 counts as a pseudogene. CDR3 size: 13 residues. CDR3 coding DNA: TGTGCCAGCAGCAAAGAGACAGGCTACGAGCAGTACTTC. It specifies CASSKETGYEQYF.

The chain combines TRBV7-2 with TRBJ2-4, with a tentative D call TRBD2 (5 bases). Germline CDR1 SGHTA, CDR2 FQGNSA. Trimming shortened V by 4 bases and J by 4 bases, and 14 bases separated the two germline ends. The CDR3 runs 15 residues. The CDR3 nucleotides are TGTGCCAGCAGCTCCGCTCAGTCGGGGAAAAACATTCAGTACTTC. Amino acids: CASSSAQSGKNIQYF.

This clone was detected a few times. The V call is TRBV7-2, the J call TRBJ1-2; 9 nucleotides line up with TRBD1. Germline V gives CDR1 SGHTA, CDR2 FQGNSA. The CDR3 is made up of 14 amino acids. Trimming at V came to 5 bases and at J to 8 bases, leaving 9 bases not matched to a gene. The CDR3 region is CASSRGDREIGYTF. The CDR3 DNA reads TGTGCCAGCAGCCGAGGGGACAGGGAAATCGGCTACACCTTC.

This clone was observed a handful of times. The chain recombines TRBV29-1 with TRBJ2-3, with 9 bases that match TRBD1. The germline V gene has CDR1 SQVTM and CDR2 ANQGSEA. Losses at the gene ends were 1 base for V and 4 bases for J; bases not matched to a gene: 0. CDR3 length: 13 amino acids. CDR3 DNA sequence: TGCAGCGTTGAAGGGACAGGGGCAGATACGCAGTATTTT. It specifies CSVEGTGADTQYF.

The rearrangement links TRBV7-3 to TRBJ2-1, with TRBD2 matching 10 bases. This CDR3 is built from 15 residues. Germline values: CDR1 SGHTA, CDR2 FQGTGA. V dropped 4 bases and J dropped 4; count of bases not matched to a gene: 4. The CDR3: CASSSGLAKYNEQFF. CDR3 bases: TGTGCCAGCAGCTCGGGACTAGCGAAATACAATGAGCAGTTCTTC. Variable domain in full (rest from reference TRBV7-3 and TRBJ2-1): GAGVSQTPSNKVTEKGKYVELRCDPISGHTALYWYRQSLGQGPEFLIYFQGTGAADDSGLPNDRFFAVRPEGSVSTLKIQRTERGDSAVYLCASSSGLAKYNEQFFGPGTRLTVL.